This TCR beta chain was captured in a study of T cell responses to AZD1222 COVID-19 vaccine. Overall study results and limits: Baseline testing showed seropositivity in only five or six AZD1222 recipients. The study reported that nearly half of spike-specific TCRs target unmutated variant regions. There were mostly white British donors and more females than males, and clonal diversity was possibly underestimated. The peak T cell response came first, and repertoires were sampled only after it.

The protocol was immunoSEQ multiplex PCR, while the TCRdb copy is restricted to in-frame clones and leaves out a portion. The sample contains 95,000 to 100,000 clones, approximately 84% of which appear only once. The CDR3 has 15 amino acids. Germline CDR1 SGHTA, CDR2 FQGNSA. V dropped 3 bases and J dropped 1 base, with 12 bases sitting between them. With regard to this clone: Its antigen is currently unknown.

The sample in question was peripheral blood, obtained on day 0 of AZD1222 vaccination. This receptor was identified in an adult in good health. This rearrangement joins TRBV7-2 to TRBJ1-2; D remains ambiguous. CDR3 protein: CASSLFRLINYGYTF. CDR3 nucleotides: TGTGCCAGCAGCTTGTTTAGGTTGATTAACTATGGCTACACCTTC.